These 4 T cell receptor beta chains were sequenced from one sample in a study of blood T cell repertoires in COVID-19. Method: immunoSEQ multiplex PCR; TCRdb's copy keeps in-frame clones and lacks some. The table lists 440,000 or so clones, around 89% of them singletons. The sequencing input was peripheral blood. These receptors were taken from a woman between 40 and 55 years old with COVID-19, enrolled during active disease.

The chain combines TRBV21-1 with TRBJ1-2. TRBV21-1 is termed a pseudogene. The CDR3 totals 17 residues. CDR3 nucleotides: TGTGCCAGCAGCTTTCGGGAGGGGACAGTAGCTAACTATGGCTACACCTTC. It codes for CASSFREGTVANYGYTF.

The V and J genes are TRBV14 and TRBJ2-7; no clear D. CDR1 and CDR2 (germline): SGHDN, FVKESK. Trimming took 4 bases from V and 1 from J, leaving 2 bases between them. The CDR3 extends over 11 amino acids. Here the CDR3 reads CASSLSYEQYF. The CDR3 bases are TGTGCCAGCAGCCTATCCTACGAGCAGTACTTC. Supplemented by reference TRBV14 and TRBJ2-7, the full variable domain reads EAGVTQFPSHSVIEKGQTVTLRCDPISGHDNLYWYRRVMGKEIKFLLHFVKESKQDESGMPNNRFLAERTGGTYSTLKVQPAELEDSGVYFCASSLSYEQYFGPGTRLTVT.

In DNA form, the CDR3 reads TGTGCCAGCAGCTTGGCCGCAGGGCTGAACACTGAAGCTTTCTTT. Its translation is CASSLAAGLNTEAFF. The rearrangement joins TRBV5-4 to TRBJ1-1; the D gene is possibly TRBD1 (5 bases). With 0 bases removed from V and 0 bases from J, the gap between germline ends came to 9 bases. The CDR3 runs to 15 residues. The germline CDR1 and CDR2 sequences are SGHNT and YYREEE (reference sequence).

The genes are TRBV19 and TRBJ2-7; D not resolved. Germline V gene data show CDR1 as LNHDA and CDR2 as SQIVND (reference sequence). The CDR3 runs to 11 residues. The V and J ends lost 7 bases and 0 bases respectively, with 4 bases between them. The CDR3 DNA follows: TGTGCCAGTATAGCCTCCTACGAGCAGTACTTC. As protein: CASIASYEQYF.